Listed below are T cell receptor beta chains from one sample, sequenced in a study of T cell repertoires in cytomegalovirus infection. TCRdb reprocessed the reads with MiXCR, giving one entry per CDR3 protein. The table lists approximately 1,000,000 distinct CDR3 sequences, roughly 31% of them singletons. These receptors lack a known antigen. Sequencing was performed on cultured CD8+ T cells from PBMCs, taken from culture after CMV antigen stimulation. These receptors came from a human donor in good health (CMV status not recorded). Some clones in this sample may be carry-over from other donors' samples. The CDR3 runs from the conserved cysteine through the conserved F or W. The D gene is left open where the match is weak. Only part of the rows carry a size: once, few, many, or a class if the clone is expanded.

CDR3: CASSLGSADANYGYTF
DNA: TGTGCCAGCAGCTTAGGATCTGCAGATGCTAACTATGGCTACACCTTC
V: TRBV7-6
J: TRBJ1-2
D: NA
size: few

CDR3: CASSSPFGGKAAGELFF
DNA: TGTGCCAGCAGCTCCCCTTTTGGGGGTAAGGCAGCGGGGGAGCTGTTTTTT
V: TRBV7-4
J: TRBJ2-2
D: NA
size: NA

CDR3: CATLYDTGELFF
DNA: TGTGCCACCCTATATGACACCGGGGAGCTGTTTTTT
V: TRBV6-2/TRBV6-3
J: TRBJ2-2
D: NA
size: few

CDR3: CASSSRRNYEQYF
DNA: TGTGCCAGCTCATCAAGACGGAACTACGAGCAGTACTTC
V: TRBV18
J: TRBJ2-7
D: NA
size: once

CDR3: CASSPNPLAGGPLETQYF
DNA: TGCGCCAGCAGCCCCAACCCACTGGCGGGGGGTCCGTTGGAGACCCAGTACTTC
V: TRBV4-1
J: TRBJ2-5
D: TRBD2
size: few

CDR3: CAIRTGNYGYTF
DNA: TGTGCCATCAGAACAGGGAACTATGGCTACACCTTC
V: TRBV10-3
J: TRBJ1-2
D: NA
size: NA

CDR3: CATQGRTSPEAFF
DNA: TGTGCCACTCAGGGCCGTACGTCCCCTGAAGCTTTCTTT
V: TRBV6-6
J: TRBJ1-1
D: NA
size: NA

CDR3: CASQSVAHNEQFF
DNA: TGTGCCAGTCAATCAGTGGCCCATAATGAGCAGTTCTTC
V: TRBV25-1
J: TRBJ2-1
D: NA
size: NA

CDR3: CASSLAGTGDDNEQFF
DNA: TGCGCCAGCAGCTTGGCCGGGACAGGGGATGATAATGAGCAGTTCTTC
V: TRBV5-1
J: TRBJ2-1
D: TRBD1
size: NA

CDR3: CASSLTMGQGGSSSGANVLTF
DNA: TGTGCCAGCAGTCTTACGATGGGACAGGGGGGTTCGAGCTCTGGGGCCAACGTCCTGACTTTC
V: TRBV6-1
J: TRBJ2-6
D: TRBD1
size: NA

CDR3: CASSSFVRTGELFF
DNA: TGTGCCAGCAGTTCCTTTGTGCGTACCGGGGAGCTGTTTTTT
V: TRBV6-2/TRBV6-3
J: TRBJ2-2
D: NA
size: few

CDR3: CASSFNRGAWADTQYF
DNA: TGTGCCAGCAGTTTTAACCGGGGGGCGTGGGCAGATACGCAGTATTTT
V: TRBV6-5
J: TRBJ2-3
D: NA
size: NA

CDR3: CAISDPNEKLFF
DNA: TGTGCCATCTCCGACCCTAATGAAAAACTGTTTTTT
V: TRBV10-3
J: TRBJ1-4
D: NA
size: few

CDR3: CASRTGGDWNTEAFF
DNA: TGCGCCAGCAGAACAGGGGGCGATTGGAACACTGAAGCTTTCTTT
V: TRBV4-3
J: TRBJ1-1
D: TRBD1
size: NA

CDR3: CASRTAWGGQETQYF
DNA: TGTGCCAGCAGGACGGCTTGGGGTGGGCAAGAGACCCAGTACTTC
V: TRBV27
J: TRBJ2-5
D: NA
size: NA

CDR3: CASSLIGGEAFF
DNA: TGTGCCAGCAGTTTAATAGGGGGAGAAGCTTTCTTT
V: TRBV27
J: TRBJ1-1
D: NA
size: NA

CDR3: CASSPDTSSYEQYF
DNA: TGTGCCAGCAGTCCGGACACCAGCTCCTACGAGCAGTACTTC
V: TRBV12-3/TRBV12-4
J: TRBJ2-7
D: NA
size: few

CDR3: CASSYFGAEDTEAFF
DNA: TGTGCCAGCAGTTACTTCGGGGCCGAGGACACTGAAGCTTTCTTT
V: TRBV6-5
J: TRBJ1-1
D: NA
size: NA

CDR3: CASSLVASGGGTGELFF
DNA: TGCGCCAGCAGCTTGGTGGCTAGCGGGGGCGGCACCGGGGAGCTGTTTTTT
V: TRBV5-1
J: TRBJ2-2
D: TRBD2
size: NA

CDR3: CASRPPGLAGLGELFF
DNA: TGTGCCAGCAGACCCCCGGGACTAGCGGGGTTGGGGGAGCTGTTTTTT
V: TRBV12-3/TRBV12-4
J: TRBJ2-2
D: TRBD2
size: NA

CDR3: CASSYGPWSNQPQHF
DNA: TGTGCCAGCAGTTATGGGCCTTGGAGCAATCAGCCCCAGCATTTT
V: TRBV6-5
J: TRBJ1-5
D: NA
size: few

CDR3: CASSEWAGDNQPQHF
DNA: TGTGCCAGCAGTGAATGGGCAGGGGACAATCAGCCCCAGCATTTT
V: TRBV25-1
J: TRBJ1-5
D: NA
size: NA